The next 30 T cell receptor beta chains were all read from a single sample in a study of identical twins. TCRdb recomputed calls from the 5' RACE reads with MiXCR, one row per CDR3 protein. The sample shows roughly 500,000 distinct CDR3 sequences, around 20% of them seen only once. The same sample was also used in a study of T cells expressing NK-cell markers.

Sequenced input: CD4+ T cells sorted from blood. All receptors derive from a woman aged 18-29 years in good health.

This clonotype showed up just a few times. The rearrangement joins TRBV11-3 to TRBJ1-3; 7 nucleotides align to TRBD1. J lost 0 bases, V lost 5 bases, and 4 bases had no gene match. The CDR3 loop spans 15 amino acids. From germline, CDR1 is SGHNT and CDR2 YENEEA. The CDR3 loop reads CASSRDSFSGNTIYF. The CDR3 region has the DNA TGTGCCAGCAGCCGGGACAGCTTCTCTGGAAACACCATATATTTT. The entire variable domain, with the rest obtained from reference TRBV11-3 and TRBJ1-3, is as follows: EAGVVQSPRYKIIEKKQPVAFWCNPISGHNTLYWYLQNLGQGPELLIRYENEEAVDDSQLPKDRFSAERLKGVDSTLKIQPAELGDSAVYLCASSRDSFSGNTIYFGEGSWLTVV.

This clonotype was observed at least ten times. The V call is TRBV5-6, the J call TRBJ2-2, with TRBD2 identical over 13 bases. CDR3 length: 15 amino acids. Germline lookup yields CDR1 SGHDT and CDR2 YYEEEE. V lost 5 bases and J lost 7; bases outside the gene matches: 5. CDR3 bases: TGTGCCAGCAGTCGGACTAGCGGGAGCGGCGGGGAGCTGTTTTTT. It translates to CASSRTSGSGGELFF.

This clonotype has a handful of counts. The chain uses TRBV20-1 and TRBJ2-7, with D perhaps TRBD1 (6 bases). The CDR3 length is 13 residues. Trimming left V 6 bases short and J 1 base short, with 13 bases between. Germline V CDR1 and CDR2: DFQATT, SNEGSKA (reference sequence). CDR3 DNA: TGCAGTGCAGACTCAGGGGAGTCCTACGAGCAGTACTTC. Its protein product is CSADSGESYEQYF.

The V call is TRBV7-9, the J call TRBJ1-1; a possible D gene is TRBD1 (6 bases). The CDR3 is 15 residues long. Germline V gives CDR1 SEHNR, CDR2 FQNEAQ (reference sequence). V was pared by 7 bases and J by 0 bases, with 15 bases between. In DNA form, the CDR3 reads TGTGCCAGCACCGTGACAGGCTCAGTGAACACTGAAGCTTTCTTT. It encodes CASTVTGSVNTEAFF.

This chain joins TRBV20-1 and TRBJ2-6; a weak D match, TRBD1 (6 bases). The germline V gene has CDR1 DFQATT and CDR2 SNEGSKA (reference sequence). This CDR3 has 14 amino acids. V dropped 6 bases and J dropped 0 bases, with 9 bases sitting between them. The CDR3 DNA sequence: TGCAGTGCCCAGGGGACCTCTGGGGCCAACGTCCTGACTTTC. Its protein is CSAQGTSGANVLTF.

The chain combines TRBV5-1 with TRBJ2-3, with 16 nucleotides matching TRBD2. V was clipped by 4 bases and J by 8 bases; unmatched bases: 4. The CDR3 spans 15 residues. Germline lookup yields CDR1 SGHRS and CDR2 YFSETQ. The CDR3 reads CASSNGTSGRGTQYF. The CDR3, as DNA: TGCGCCAGCAGCAACGGGACTAGCGGGAGGGGTACGCAGTATTTT.

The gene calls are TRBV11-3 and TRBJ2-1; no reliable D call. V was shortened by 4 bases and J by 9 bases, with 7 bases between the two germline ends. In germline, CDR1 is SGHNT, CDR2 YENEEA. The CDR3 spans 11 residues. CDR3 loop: CASSSPTEQFF. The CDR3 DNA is TGTGCCAGCAGCTCCCCCACTGAGCAGTTCTTC.

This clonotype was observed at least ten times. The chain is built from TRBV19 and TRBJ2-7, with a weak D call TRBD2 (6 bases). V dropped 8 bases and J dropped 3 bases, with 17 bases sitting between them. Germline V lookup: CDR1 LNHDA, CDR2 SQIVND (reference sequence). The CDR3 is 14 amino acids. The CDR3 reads CASASRDLSYEQYF. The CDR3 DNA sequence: TGTGCCAGTGCCTCCCGGGACTTGAGCTACGAGCAGTACTTC.

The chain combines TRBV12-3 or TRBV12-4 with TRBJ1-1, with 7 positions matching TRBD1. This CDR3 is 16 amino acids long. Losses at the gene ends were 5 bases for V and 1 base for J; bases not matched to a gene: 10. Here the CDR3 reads CASSQWLGQTNTEAFF. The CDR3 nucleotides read TGTGCCAGCAGTCAGTGGTTGGGACAGACGAACACTGAAGCTTTCTTT.

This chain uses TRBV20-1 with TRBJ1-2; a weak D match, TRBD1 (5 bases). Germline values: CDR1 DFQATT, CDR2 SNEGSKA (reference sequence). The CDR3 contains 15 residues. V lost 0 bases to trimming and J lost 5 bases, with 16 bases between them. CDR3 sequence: CSARDSWDPIYGYTF. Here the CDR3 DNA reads TGCAGTGCTAGAGATAGTTGGGACCCAATTTATGGCTACACCTTC.

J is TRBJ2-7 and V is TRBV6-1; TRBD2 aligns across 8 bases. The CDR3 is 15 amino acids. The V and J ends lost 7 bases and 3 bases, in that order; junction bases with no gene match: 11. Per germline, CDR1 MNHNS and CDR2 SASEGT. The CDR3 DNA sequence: TGTGCCAGCAAGGACACGGGAGGGACATACTACGAGCAGTACTTC. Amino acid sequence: CASKDTGGTYYEQYF.

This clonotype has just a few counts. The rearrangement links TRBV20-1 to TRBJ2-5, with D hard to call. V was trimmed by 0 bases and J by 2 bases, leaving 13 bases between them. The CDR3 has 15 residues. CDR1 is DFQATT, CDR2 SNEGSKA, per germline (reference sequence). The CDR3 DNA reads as TGCAGTGCTAGAGACTTTTTCGAGCTACAAGAGACCCAGTACTTC. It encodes CSARDFFELQETQYF.

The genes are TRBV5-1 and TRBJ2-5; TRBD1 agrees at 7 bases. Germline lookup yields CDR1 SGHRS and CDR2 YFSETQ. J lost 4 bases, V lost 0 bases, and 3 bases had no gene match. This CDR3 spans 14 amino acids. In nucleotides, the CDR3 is TGCGCCAGCAGCTTGGCCGGACAGGCAGAGACCCAGTACTTC. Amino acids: CASSLAGQAETQYF.

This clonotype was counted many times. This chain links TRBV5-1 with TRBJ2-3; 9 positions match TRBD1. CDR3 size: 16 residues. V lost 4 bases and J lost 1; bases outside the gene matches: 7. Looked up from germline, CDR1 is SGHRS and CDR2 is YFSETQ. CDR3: CASSIRQGGRTDTQYF. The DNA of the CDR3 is TGCGCCAGCAGCATACGACAGGGGGGGCGCACAGATACGCAGTATTTT.

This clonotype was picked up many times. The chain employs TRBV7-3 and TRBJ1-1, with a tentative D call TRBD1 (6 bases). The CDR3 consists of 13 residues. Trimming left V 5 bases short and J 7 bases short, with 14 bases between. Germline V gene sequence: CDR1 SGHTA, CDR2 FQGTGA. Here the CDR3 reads CASSLYREDEAFF. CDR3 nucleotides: TGTGCCAGCAGCCTGTACAGGGAGGATGAAGCTTTCTTT. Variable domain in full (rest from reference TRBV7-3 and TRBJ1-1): GAGVSQTPSNKVTEKGKYVELRCDPISGHTALYWYRQSLGQGPEFLIYFQGTGAADDSGLPNDRFFAVRPEGSVSTLKIQRTERGDSAVYLCASSLYREDEAFFGQGTRLTVV.

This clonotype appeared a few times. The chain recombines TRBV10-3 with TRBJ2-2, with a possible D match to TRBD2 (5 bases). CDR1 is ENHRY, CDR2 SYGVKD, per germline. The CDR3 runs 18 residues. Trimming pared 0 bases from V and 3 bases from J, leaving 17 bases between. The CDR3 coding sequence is TGTGCCATCAGTGAGTCGATGTCATCCCTAGCTTACACCGGGGAGCTGTTTTTT. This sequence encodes CAISESMSSLAYTGELFF.

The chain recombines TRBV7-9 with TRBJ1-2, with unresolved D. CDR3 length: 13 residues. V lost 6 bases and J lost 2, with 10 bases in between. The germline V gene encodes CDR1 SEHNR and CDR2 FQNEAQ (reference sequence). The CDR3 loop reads CASRRGNNYGYTF. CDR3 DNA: TGTGCCAGCAGGCGGGGAAACAACTATGGCTACACCTTC.

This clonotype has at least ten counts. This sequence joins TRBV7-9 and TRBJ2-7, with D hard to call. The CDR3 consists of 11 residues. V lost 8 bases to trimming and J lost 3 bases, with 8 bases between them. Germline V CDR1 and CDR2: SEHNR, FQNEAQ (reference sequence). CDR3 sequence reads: CASSPLYEQYF. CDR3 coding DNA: TGTGCCAGCTCACCCCTCTACGAGCAGTACTTC.

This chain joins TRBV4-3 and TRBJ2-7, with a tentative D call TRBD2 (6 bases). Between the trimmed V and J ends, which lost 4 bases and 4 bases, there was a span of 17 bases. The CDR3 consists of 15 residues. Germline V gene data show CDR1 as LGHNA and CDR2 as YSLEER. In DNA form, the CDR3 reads TGCGCCAGCAGCCTCCAACCGGGGGAGAGGTACGAGCAGTACTTC. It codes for CASSLQPGERYEQYF.

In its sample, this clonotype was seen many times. CDR3 sequence reads: CASSLMREGFGTDTQYF. CDR3 nucleotides: TGCGCCAGCAGCTTGATGCGGGAGGGTTTTGGCACAGATACGCAGTATTTT. V is TRBV5-1 and J is TRBJ2-3, with TRBD2 identical over 9 bases. The CDR3 extends over 17 amino acids. With 1 base clipped from V and 1 base from J, the junction kept 7 bases outside the gene matches. The germline CDR1 and CDR2 sequences are SGHRS and YFSETQ.

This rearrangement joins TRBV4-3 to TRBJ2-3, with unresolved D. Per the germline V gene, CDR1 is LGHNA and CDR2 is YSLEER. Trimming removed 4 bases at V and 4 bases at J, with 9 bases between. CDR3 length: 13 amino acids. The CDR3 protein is CASSPDFADTQYF. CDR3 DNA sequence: TGCGCCAGCAGCCCAGATTTCGCAGATACGCAGTATTTT.

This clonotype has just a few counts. The CDR3 DNA reads TGTGCCAGCAGTTACTCGATGGGACGTGGGGACGAGCAGTACTTC. Its translation: CASSYSMGRGDEQYF. This sequence joins TRBV6-5 and TRBJ2-7; the D gene could be TRBD1 or TRBD2 (5 bases each). Germline CDR1 MNHEY, CDR2 SVGAGI. Trimming shortened V by 0 bases and J by 5 bases, and 14 bases separated the two germline ends. CDR3 length: 15 residues.

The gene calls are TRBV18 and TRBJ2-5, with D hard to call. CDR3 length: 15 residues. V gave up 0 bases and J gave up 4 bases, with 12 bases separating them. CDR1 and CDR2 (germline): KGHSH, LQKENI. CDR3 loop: CASSPPAVRGETQYF. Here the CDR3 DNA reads TGTGCCAGCTCACCACCGGCCGTACGAGGAGAGACCCAGTACTTC. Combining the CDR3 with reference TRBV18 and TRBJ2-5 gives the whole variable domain NAGVMQNPRHLVRRRGQEARLRCSPMKGHSHVYWYRQLPEEGLKFMVYLQKENIIDESGMPKERFSAEFPKEGPSILRIQQVVRGDSAAYFCASSPPAVRGETQYFGPGTRLLVL.

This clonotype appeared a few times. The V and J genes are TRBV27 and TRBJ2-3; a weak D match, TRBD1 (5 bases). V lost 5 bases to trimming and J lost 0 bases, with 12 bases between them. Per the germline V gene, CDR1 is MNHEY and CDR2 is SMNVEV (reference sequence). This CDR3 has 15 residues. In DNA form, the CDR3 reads TGTGCCAGCAGTCCTGCAGGGCTTAGCACAGATACGCAGTATTTT. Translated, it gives CASSPAGLSTDTQYF.

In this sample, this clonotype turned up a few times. As DNA, the CDR3 is TGTGCCAGCAGTACAGACAGCTCCCTGGGGACTGAAGCTTTCTTT. Translating it yields CASSTDSSLGTEAFF. The chain uses TRBV6-1 and TRBJ1-1; a weak D match, TRBD1 (5 bases). V was clipped by 5 bases and J by 5 bases, with 18 bases between them. This CDR3 has 15 amino acids. CDR1 MNHNS and CDR2 SASEGT come from the germline V gene.

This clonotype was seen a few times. CDR3 protein: CASLKASTDTQYF. CDR3 nucleotide sequence: TGTGCCAGCTTAAAAGCGAGCACAGATACGCAGTATTTT. The chain is built from TRBV25-1 and TRBJ2-3; no firm D call. The ends were cut back, 8 bases at V and 0 bases at J, with 9 bases in the middle. The germline gives CDR1 MGHDK, CDR2 SYGVNS. The CDR3 is 13 amino acids.

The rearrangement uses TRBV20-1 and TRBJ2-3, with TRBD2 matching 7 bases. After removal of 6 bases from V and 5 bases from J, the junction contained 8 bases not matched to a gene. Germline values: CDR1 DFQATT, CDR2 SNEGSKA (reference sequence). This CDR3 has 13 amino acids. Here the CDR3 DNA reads TGCAGTGCGCTTCGGGCGGGAGTAGATACGCAGTATTTT. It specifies CSALRAGVDTQYF.

CDR3 nucleotides: TGTGCCAGCAGGGGAGCGGTAATAGCGGGAAACGAGCAGTACTTC. Residues: CASRGAVIAGNEQYF. The chain employs TRBV6-2 or TRBV6-3 and TRBJ2-7, with 8 bases identical to TRBD2. Germline V gene data show CDR1 as MNHEY and CDR2 as SVGEGT. This CDR3 has 15 residues. V dropped 6 bases and J dropped 5; count of bases not matched to a gene: 12.

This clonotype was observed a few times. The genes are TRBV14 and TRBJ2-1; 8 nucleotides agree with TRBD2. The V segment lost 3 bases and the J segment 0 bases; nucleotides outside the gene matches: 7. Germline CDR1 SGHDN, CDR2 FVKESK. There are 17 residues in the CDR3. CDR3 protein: CASSHTGGVVSYNEQFF. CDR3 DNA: TGTGCCAGCAGCCACACGGGGGGGGTGGTCTCCTACAATGAGCAGTTCTTC.

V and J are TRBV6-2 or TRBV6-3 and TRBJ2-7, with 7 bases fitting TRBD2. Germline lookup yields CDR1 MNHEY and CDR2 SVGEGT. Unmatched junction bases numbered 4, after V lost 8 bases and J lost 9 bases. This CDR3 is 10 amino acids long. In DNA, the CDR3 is TGTGCCAGCGCGGGAGAGGGGCAGTACTTC. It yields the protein CASAGEGQYF.